Below, 15 T cell receptor beta chains from the same sample are listed, as sequenced in a study of blood T cell repertoires in COVID-19. Generated by immunoSEQ multiplex PCR, the TCRdb table keeps only in-frame clones and is missing some. The table lists more than 85,000 clones, roughly 79% of them singletons. The source material was peripheral blood. These receptors all come from a woman aged 70-85 years with acute or convalescent COVID-19.

This rearrangement joins TRBV4-3 to TRBJ2-1; TRBD2 is a possible D gene (6 bases). The CDR3 consists of 17 residues. Germline-derived CDR1 and CDR2 are LGHNA and YSLEER. Trimming pared 2 bases from V and 6 bases from J, leaving 20 bases between. CDR3 DNA sequence: TGCGCCAGCAGCCAATCAACGGGGGAGACTGGGGGCAATGAGCAGTTCTTC. Translated, it gives CASSQSTGETGGNEQFF.

The chain employs TRBV3-1 (or the pseudogene TRBV3-2) and TRBJ2-2, with TRBD2 matching over 8 bases. The CDR3 runs to 18 residues. V lost 4 bases to trimming and J lost 3 bases; unmatched junction nucleotides: 13. Germline loops: CDR1 LGHDT, CDR2 YNNKEL (reference sequence). CDR3 sequence (DNA): TGTGCCAGCAGCCCAACGGGGGGGGAGTGGGTTGACACCGGGGAGCTGTTTTTT. As protein: CASSPTGGEWVDTGELFF.

The V call is TRBV7-2, the J call TRBJ2-1, with TRBD2 matching over 7 bases. The CDR3 extends over 14 amino acids. Per the germline V gene, CDR1 is SGHTA and CDR2 is FQGNSA. The J segment lost 3 bases and the V segment lost 6 bases, leaving 5 bases of the junction unmatched. In DNA, the CDR3 is TGTGCCAGCAGTTTTGGACTAGGCTACAATGAGCAGTTCTTC. Encoded protein: CASSFGLGYNEQFF.

This clone has only one observation. CDR3 nucleotide sequence: TGCGCCAGCAGCGCCACTAGCGTTGAGACCCAGTACTTC. Residues: CASSATSVETQYF. The chain combines TRBV5-1 with TRBJ2-5, with 7 bases aligning to TRBD2. The CDR3 sequence is 13 residues long. Germline V gene data show CDR1 as SGHRS and CDR2 as YFSETQ. V lost 4 bases and J lost 5; bases outside the gene matches: 5.

This clone was recorded once. V is TRBV3-1 (or the pseudogene TRBV3-2) and J is TRBJ2-2, with D maybe TRBD2 (6 bases). V was cut by 1 base and J by 8 bases, with 8 bases left in between. Germline assignment: CDR1 LGHDT and CDR2 YNNKEL (reference sequence). The CDR3 length is 13 residues. The CDR3 here is CASSQGRAGELFF. In nucleotides, the CDR3 is TGTGCCAGCAGCCAAGGGAGGGCTGGGGAGCTGTTTTTT.

This clone was seen once. This chain connects TRBV19 to TRBJ2-3, with 8 bases aligning to TRBD1. CDR1 is LNHDA, CDR2 SQIVND, per germline (reference sequence). The CDR3 runs to 18 residues. V was pared by 4 bases and J by 3 bases, with 15 bases of the junction left unmatched. The chain's CDR3 is CASSTDREAAKVTDTQYF. The CDR3 nucleotides read TGTGCCAGTAGTACGGACAGGGAGGCCGCTAAGGTAACAGATACGCAGTATTTT.

CDR3 amino acids: CASSSAGTGLTYEQYF. CDR3 sequence (DNA): TGTGCCAGTAGTTCCGCCGGGACAGGGCTCACCTACGAGCAGTACTTC. V is TRBV19 and J is TRBJ2-7, with 9 bases aligning to TRBD1. V dropped 5 bases and J dropped 2; count of bases not matched to a gene: 10. Germline V CDR1 and CDR2: LNHDA, SQIVND (reference sequence). The CDR3 sequence is 16 residues long.

The chain employs TRBV4-3 and TRBJ2-2, with 7 bases fitting TRBD2. The V gene end was trimmed by 0 bases and the J gene end by 4 bases; junction bases not matched to a gene: 5. The CDR3 runs 16 residues. CDR1 is LGHNA, CDR2 YSLEER, per germline. The CDR3 bases are TGCGCCAGCAGCCAAGAGTGGGGGAGGGTCACCGGGGAGCTGTTTTTT. It codes for CASSQEWGRVTGELFF.

The CDR3 bases are TGTGCCAGTACCCCCGGGACAGGGGGTAAAGATACGCAGTATTTT. It encodes CASTPGTGGKDTQYF. This chain joins TRBV19 and TRBJ2-3, with 11 nucleotides matching TRBD1. The CDR3 consists of 15 residues. The junction had 8 bases not matched to a gene; V was cut back by 7 bases and J by 5 bases. Germline V CDR1 and CDR2: LNHDA, SQIVND (reference sequence). Combining the CDR3 with reference TRBV19 and TRBJ2-3 gives the whole variable domain DGGITQSPKYLFRKEGQNVTLSCEQNLNHDAMYWYRQDPGQGLRLIYYSQIVNDFQKGDIAEGYSVSREKKESFPLTVTSAQKNPTAFYLCASTPGTGGKDTQYFGPGTRLTVL.

The V call is TRBV27, the J call TRBJ2-7, with 7 bases lining up with TRBD1. Germline CDR1 is MNHEY and CDR2 is SMNVEV (reference sequence). The junction had 6 bases not matched to a gene; V was cut back by 0 bases and J by 7 bases. CDR3 length: 14 amino acids. For the CDR3, the DNA is TGTGCCAGCAGTTTATCACCCACAGGGGTGGAGCAGTACTTC. This gives the protein CASSLSPTGVEQYF.

The chain recombines TRBV19 with TRBJ1-5; the D gene is possibly TRBD1 (6 bases). V lost 1 base to trimming and J lost 2 bases, with 9 bases between them. This CDR3 is built from 15 residues. Germline assignment: CDR1 LNHDA and CDR2 SQIVND (reference sequence). CDR3 bases: TGTGCCAGTAGTATAGTAGGGGGAGGCAATCAGCCCCAGCATTTT. Translation: CASSIVGGGNQPQHF.

The chain links TRBV28 to TRBJ1-6; 9 bases fit TRBD1. The CDR3 has 16 residues. V trimming: 2 bases; J trimming: 13 bases; junction bases outside the gene matches: 12. CDR1 is MDHEN, CDR2 SYDVKM, per germline. The CDR3 DNA reads as TGTGCCAGCAGTTTACAACAACAGGGGGCGCTTTTTCCCCTCCACTTT. This gives the protein CASSLQQQGALFPLHF. Filled out from reference TRBV28 and TRBJ1-6, the complete variable domain reads DVKVTQSSRYLVKRTGEKVFLECVQDMDHENMFWYRQDPGLGLRLIYFSYDVKMKEKGDIPEGYSVSREKKERFSLILESASTNQTSMYLCASSLQQQGALFPLHFGNGTRLTVT.

The chain couples TRBV7-9 to TRBJ1-4; D not certain. Germline lookup yields CDR1 SEHNR and CDR2 FQNEAQ (reference sequence). The CDR3 runs 19 residues. Between the trimmed V and J ends, which lost 5 bases and 1 base, there was a span of 23 bases. CDR3 loop: CASSRPHPGGGGTNEKLFF. The CDR3 DNA reads as TGTGCCAGCAGCCGTCCCCATCCAGGAGGCGGAGGAACTAATGAAAAACTGTTTTTT.

The V call is TRBV28, the J call TRBJ2-5, with a weak D call TRBD1 (6 bases). There are 15 residues in the CDR3. V dropped 8 bases and J dropped 5 bases, with 21 bases sitting between them. The germline V gene encodes CDR1 MDHEN and CDR2 SYDVKM. CDR3 in DNA: TGTGCCAGCCTCGACGAGATCGATAGGGGGGAGACCCAGTACTTC. This translates into CASLDEIDRGETQYF.

As regards this clone: The sample carries other DNA sequences with the same CDR3. The chain joins TRBV7-2 to TRBJ2-3; 14 bases agree with TRBD2. The V gene end was trimmed by 5 bases and the J gene end by 1 base; junction bases not matched to a gene: 2. The CDR3 runs 16 residues. Germline CDR1 and CDR2: SGHTA and FQGNSA. The CDR3 reads CASSLGLAGGTDTQYF. The DNA of the CDR3 is TGTGCCAGCAGCCTGGGACTAGCGGGGGGCACAGATACGCAGTATTTT.